This T cell receptor beta chain was sequenced for a study of T cell clonotyping in hematopoietic cell transplantation. The table lists this clone with a few counts. Its antigen remains unknown. Study observations and caveats: Few recipient clonotypes overlapped donors; over 95% were de novo at given depth. After transplant, recipient diversity fell while pathologically expanded clonotypes grew through day 180.

Trimming took 6 bases from V and 4 from J; bases not matched to a gene: 4. Germline CDR1 and CDR2: MNHEY and SVGAGI. There are 13 residues in the CDR3. TCRdb's copy holds only in-frame clones and misses some; the assay was immunoSEQ multiplex PCR. The sample contains 27,000 or so clones, approximately 94% of which appear only once. The chain couples TRBV6-5 to TRBJ1-2, with TRBD1 identical over 8 bases. The specimen sequenced was peripheral blood mononuclear cells. This TCR was sampled from a man in his forties or fifties in good health. Some clones in this sample may be carry-over from other donors' samples. The CDR3 DNA is TGTGCCAGCAGACCGACAGGGGTCTATGGCTACACCTTC. Protein product: CASRPTGVYGYTF.